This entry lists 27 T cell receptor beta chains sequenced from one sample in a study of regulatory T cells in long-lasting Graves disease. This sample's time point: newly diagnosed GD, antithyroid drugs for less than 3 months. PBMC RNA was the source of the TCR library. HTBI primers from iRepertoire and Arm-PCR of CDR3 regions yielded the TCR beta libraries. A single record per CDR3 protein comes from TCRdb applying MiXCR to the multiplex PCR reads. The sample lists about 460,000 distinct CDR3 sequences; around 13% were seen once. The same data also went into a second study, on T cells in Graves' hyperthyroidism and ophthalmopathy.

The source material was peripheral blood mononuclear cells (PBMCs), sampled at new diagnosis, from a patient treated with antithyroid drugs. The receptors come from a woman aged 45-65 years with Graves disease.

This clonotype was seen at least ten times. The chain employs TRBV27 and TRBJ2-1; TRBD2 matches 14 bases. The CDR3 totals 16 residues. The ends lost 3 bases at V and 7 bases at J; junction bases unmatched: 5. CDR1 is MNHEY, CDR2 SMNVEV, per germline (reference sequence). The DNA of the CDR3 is TGTGCCAGCAGTTTCGCGACTAGCGGGAGGGTTAATGAGCAGTTCTTC. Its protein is CASSFATSGRVNEQFF.

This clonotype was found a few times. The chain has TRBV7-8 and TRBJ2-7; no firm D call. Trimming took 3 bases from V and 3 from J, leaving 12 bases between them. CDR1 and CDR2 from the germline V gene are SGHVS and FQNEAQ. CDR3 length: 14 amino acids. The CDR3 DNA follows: TGTGCCAGCAGCTTTAATACAGACGGCTACGAGCAGTACTTC. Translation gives CASSFNTDGYEQYF. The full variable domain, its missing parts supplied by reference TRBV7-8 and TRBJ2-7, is GAGVSQSPRYKVAKRGQDVALRCDPISGHVSLFWYQQALGQGPEFLTYFQNEAQLDKSGLPSDRFFAERPEGSVSTLKIQRTQQEDSAVYLCASSFNTDGYEQYFGPGTRLTVT.

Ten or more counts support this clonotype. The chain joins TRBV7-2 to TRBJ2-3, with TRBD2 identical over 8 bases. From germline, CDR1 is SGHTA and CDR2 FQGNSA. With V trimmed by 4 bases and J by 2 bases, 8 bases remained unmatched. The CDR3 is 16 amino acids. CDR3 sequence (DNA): TGTGCCAGCAGCTCCGGACTAGCTTGGGACACAGATACGCAGTATTTT. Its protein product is CASSSGLAWDTDTQYF. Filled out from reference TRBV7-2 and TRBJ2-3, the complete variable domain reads GAGVSQSPSNKVTEKGKDVELRCDPISGHTALYWYRQSLGQGLEFLIYFQGNSAPDKSGLPSDRFSAERTGGSVSTLTIQRTQQEDSAVYLCASSSGLAWDTDTQYFGPGTRLTVL.

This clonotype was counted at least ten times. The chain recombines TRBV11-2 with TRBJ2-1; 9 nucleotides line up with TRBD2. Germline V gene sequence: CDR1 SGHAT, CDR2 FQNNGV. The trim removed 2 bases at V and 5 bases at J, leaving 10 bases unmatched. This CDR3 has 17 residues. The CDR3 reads CASSLPSGREGHNEQFF. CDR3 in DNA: TGTGCCAGCAGCTTACCATCCGGGCGGGAGGGCCACAATGAGCAGTTCTTC.

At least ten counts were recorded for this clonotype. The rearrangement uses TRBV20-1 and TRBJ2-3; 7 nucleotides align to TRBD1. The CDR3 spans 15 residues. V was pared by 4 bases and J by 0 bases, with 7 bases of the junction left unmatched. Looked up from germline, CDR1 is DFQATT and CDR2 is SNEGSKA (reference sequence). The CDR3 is CSAKGAPLSTDTQYF. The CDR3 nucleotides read TGCAGTGCTAAGGGGGCCCCCCTCAGCACAGATACGCAGTATTTT.

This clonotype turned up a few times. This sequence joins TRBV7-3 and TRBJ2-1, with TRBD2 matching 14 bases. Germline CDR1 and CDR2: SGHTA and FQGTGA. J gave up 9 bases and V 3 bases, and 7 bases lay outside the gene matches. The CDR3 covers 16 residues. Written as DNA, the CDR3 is TGTGCCAGCAGCTTTCGGGTGGGACTAGCGGGAGTTGAGCAGTTCTTC. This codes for CASSFRVGLAGVEQFF.

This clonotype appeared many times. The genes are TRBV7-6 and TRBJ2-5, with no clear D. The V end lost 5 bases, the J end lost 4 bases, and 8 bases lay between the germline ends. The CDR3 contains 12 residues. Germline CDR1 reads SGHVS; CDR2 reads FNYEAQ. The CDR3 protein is CASSGLGETQYF. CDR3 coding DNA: TGTGCCAGCAGCGGGCTGGGAGAGACCCAGTACTTC.

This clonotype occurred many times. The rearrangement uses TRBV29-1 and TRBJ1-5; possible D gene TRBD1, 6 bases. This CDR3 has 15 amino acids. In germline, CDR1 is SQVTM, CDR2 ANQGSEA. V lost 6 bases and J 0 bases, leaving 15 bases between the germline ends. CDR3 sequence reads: CSVVLTTGSNQPQHF. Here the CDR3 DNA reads TGCAGCGTCGTGCTTACGACAGGTAGCAATCAGCCCCAGCATTTT.

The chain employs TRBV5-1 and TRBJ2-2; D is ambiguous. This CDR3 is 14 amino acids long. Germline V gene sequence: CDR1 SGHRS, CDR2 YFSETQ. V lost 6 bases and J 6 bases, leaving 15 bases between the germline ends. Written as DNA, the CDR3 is TGCGCCAGCACCCCCGAGTTAGGACCCGGGGAGCTGTTTTTT. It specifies CASTPELGPGELFF.

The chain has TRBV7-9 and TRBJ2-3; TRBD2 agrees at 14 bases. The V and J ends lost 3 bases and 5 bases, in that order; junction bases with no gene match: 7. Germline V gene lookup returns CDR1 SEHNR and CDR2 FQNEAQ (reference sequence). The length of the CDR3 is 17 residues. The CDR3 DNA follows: TGTGCCAGCAGCTTCCCGGGACTAGCGGGAGCGGGAGATACGCAGTATTTT. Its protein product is CASSFPGLAGAGDTQYF.

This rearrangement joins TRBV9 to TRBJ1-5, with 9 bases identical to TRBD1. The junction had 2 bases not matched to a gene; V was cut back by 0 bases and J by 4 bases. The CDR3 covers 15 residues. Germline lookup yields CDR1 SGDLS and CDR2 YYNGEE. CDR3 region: CASSVDGTGNQPQHF. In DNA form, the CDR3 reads TGTGCCAGCAGCGTAGACGGGACAGGGAATCAGCCCCAGCATTTT.

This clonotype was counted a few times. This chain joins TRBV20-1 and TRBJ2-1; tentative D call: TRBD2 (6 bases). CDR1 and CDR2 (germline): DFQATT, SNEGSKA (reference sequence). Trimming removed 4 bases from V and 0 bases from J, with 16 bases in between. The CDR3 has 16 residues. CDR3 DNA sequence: TGCAGTGCTACAGGCGAGCGGGCGAGCTCCTACAATGAGCAGTTCTTC. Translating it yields CSATGERASSYNEQFF.

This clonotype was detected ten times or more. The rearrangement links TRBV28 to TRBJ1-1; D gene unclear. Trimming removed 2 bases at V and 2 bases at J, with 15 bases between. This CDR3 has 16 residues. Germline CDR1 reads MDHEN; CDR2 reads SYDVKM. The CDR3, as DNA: TGTGCCAGCAGTTTAAAATCTCTCCGGACTAACACTGAAGCTTTCTTT. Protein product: CASSLKSLRTNTEAFF.

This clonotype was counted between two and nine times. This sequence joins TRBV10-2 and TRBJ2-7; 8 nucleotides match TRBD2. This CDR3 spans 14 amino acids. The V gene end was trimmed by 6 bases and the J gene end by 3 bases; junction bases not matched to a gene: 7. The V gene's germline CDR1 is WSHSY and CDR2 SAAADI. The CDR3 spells CASSRTSPLYEQYF. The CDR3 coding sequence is TGCGCCAGCAGCAGGACTAGCCCCCTCTACGAGCAGTACTTC.

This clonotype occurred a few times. Here the CDR3 DNA reads TGTGCCAGCTCACCGGACAGGGCTGAAGTATATGGCTACACCTTC. This gives the protein CASSPDRAEVYGYTF. The V and J genes are TRBV18 and TRBJ1-2; the match to TRBD1 covers 8 bases. The CDR3 is 15 amino acids. V gave up 3 bases and J gave up 5 bases; unmatched junction bases: 8. CDR1 KGHSH and CDR2 LQKENI come from the germline V gene.

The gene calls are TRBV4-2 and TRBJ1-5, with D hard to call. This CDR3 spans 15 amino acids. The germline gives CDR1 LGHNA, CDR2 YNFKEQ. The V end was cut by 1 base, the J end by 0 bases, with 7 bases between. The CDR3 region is CASSQGGDSNQPQHF. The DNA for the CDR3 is TGTGCCAGCAGCCAAGGTGGAGATAGCAATCAGCCCCAGCATTTT.

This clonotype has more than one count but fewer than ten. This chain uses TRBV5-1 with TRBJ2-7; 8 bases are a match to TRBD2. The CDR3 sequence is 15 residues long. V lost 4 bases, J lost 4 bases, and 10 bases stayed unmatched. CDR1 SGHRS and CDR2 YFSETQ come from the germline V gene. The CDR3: CASSTGTPGGYEQYF. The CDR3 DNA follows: TGCGCCAGCAGCACCGGGACACCGGGGGGGTACGAGCAGTACTTC.

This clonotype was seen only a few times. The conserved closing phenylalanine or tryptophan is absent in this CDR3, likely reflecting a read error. CDR3 protein: CASRRLGLLLESSYNEQFS. CDR3 sequence (DNA): TGTGCCAGCAGGAGACTCGGACTCCTACTCGAGAGCTCCTACAATGAGCAGTTCTCC. V usage is TRBV6-1 and J usage is TRBJ2-1; D perhaps matches TRBD2 (5 bases). V dropped 6 bases and J dropped 0 bases, with 24 bases sitting between them. The CDR3 runs to 19 residues. The V gene's germline CDR1 is MNHNS and CDR2 SASEGT.

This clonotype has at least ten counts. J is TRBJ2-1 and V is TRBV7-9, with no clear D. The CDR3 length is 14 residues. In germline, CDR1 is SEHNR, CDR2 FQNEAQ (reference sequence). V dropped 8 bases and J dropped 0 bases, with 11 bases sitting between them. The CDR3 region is CASLQSSSYNEQFF. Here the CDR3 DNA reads TGTGCCAGCTTGCAGAGCAGCTCCTACAATGAGCAGTTCTTC.

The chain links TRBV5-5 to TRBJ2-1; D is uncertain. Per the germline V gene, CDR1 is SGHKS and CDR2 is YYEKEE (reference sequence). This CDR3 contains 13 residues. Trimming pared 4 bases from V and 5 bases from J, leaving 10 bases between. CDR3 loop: CASSREVNNEQFF. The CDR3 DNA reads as TGTGCCAGCAGCCGAGAGGTAAACAATGAGCAGTTCTTC.

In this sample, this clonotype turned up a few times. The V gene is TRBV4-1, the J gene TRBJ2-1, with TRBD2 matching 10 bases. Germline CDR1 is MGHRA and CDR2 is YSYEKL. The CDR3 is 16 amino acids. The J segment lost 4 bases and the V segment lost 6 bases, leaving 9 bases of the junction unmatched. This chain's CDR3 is CASSSGLAEGYNEQFF. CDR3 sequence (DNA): TGCGCCAGCAGTTCCGGACTAGCGGAAGGGTACAATGAGCAGTTCTTC.

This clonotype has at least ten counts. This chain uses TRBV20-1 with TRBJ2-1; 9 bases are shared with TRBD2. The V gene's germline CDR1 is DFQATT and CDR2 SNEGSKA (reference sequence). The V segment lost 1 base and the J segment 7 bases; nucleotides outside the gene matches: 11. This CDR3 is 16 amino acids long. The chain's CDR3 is CSARGPAGGPRNEQFF. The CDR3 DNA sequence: TGCAGTGCTAGAGGTCCCGCGGGAGGGCCGCGGAATGAGCAGTTCTTC.

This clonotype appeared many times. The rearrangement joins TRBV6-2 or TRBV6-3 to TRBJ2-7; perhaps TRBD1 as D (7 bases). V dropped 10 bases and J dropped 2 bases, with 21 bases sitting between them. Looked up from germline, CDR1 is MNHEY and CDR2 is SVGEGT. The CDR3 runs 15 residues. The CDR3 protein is CATTRRDRDTYEQYF. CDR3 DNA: TGTGCCACCACCAGGAGGGACAGAGACACCTACGAGCAGTACTTC.

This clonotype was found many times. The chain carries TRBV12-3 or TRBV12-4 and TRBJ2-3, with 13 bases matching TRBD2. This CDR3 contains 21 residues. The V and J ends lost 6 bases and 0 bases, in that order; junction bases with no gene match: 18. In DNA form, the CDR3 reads TGTGCCAGCAGCTCGACAGGGGGAAGTTGGACTAGCGGGAGAAGCACAGATACGCAGTATTTT. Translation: CASSSTGGSWTSGRSTDTQYF.

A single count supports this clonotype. The CDR3 is CASSKGFEGSGNTIYF. The CDR3 bases are TGCGCCAGCAGCAAGGGTTTCGAGGGATCTGGAAACACCATATATTTT. V and J are TRBV5-1 and TRBJ1-3; D remains unclear. Germline lookup yields CDR1 SGHRS and CDR2 YFSETQ. V lost 4 bases and J lost 1, with 15 bases in between. The CDR3 covers 16 residues.

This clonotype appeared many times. The CDR3 coding sequence is TGTGCCAGCAGACTAGGGGAGGATACGCAGTATTTT. Protein product: CASRLGEDTQYF. The V and J genes are TRBV2 and TRBJ2-3; D might be TRBD1 or TRBD2, each matching 5 bases. CDR3 length equals 12 residues. CDR1 is SNHLY and CDR2 is FYNNEI in the germline V gene. V dropped 6 bases and J dropped 6 bases, with 10 bases sitting between them.

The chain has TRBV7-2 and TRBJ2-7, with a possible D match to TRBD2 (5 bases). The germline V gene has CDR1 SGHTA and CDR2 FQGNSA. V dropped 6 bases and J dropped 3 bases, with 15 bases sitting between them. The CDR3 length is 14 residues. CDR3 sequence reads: CASSRMRAYYEQYF. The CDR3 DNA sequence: TGTGCCAGCAGTAGGATGCGGGCCTACTACGAGCAGTACTTC.